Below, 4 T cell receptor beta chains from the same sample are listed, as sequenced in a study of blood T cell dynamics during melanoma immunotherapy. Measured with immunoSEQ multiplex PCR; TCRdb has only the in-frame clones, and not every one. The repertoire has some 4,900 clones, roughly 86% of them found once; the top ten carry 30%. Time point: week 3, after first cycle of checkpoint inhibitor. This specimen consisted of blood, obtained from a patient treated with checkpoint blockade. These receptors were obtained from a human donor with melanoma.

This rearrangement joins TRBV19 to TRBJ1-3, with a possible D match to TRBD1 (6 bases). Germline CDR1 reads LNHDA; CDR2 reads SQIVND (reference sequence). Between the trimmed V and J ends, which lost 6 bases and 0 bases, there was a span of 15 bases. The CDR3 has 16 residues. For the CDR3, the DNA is TGTGCCAGTAGCCCAGGGGATTCCTACTCTGGAAACACCATATATTTT. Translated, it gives CASSPGDSYSGNTIYF.

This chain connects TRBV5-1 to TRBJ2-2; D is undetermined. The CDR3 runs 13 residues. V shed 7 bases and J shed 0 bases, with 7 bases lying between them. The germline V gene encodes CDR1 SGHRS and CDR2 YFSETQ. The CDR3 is CASQATNTGELFF. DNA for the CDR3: TGCGCCAGCCAGGCCACGAACACCGGGGAGCTGTTTTTT.

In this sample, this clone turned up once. Here the CDR3 DNA reads TGCGCCAGCAGCCCAACAGGGATACCTAACTACGAGCAGTACTTC. Translation gives CASSPTGIPNYEQYF. The rearrangement links TRBV5-1 to TRBJ2-7; maybe TRBD1 (6 bases). CDR3 size: 15 residues. The V end was cut by 4 bases, the J end by 3 bases, with 17 bases between. Germline V gene lookup returns CDR1 SGHRS and CDR2 YFSETQ. Supplemented by reference TRBV5-1 and TRBJ2-7, the full variable domain reads KAGVTQTPRYLIKTRGQQVTLSCSPISGHRSVSWYQQTPGQGLQFLFEYFSETQRNKGNFPGRFSGRQFSNSRSEMNVSTLELGDSALYLCASSPTGIPNYEQYFGPGTRLTVT.

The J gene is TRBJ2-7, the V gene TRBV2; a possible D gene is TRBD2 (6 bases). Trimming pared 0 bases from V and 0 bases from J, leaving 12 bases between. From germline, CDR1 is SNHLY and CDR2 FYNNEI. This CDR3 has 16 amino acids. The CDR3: CASSEAGTSLSYEQYF. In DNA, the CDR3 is TGTGCCAGCAGTGAAGCCGGGACTTCCCTCTCCTACGAGCAGTACTTC. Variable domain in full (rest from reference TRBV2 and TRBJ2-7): EPEVTQTPSHQVTQMGQEVILRCVPISNHLYFYWYRQILGQKVEFLVSFYNNEISEKSEIFDDQFSVERPDGSNFTLKIRSTKLEDSAMYFCASSEAGTSLSYEQYFGPGTRLTVT.